The rows below give T cell receptor beta chains drawn from one sample of a study of T cell responses to AZD1222 COVID-19 vaccine. Generated by immunoSEQ multiplex PCR, the TCRdb table keeps only in-frame clones and is missing some. The sample comprises around 150,000 clones, 92% of which are singletons, and under 4.5% rests with the top ten. The material was peripheral blood, obtained 28 days after the second AZD1222 dose. The source is an adult who received the AZD1222 COVID-19 vaccine. Both conserved end residues are part of each CDR3. Fields, in order: clone size, J gene, D gene, V gene, CDR3 protein, CDR3 DNA. D genes are given only for firm matches. Rows give clone size only sometimes, using once, few, many, or a class for an expanded clone.

-	TRBJ1-6	-	TRBV9	CASSVNPSVSSYNSPLHF	TGTGCCAGCAGCGTAAATCCCTCTGTGAGCTCCTATAATTCACCCCTCCACTTT
-	TRBJ2-7	TRBD2	TRBV10-3	CAISDAAGTSLREQYF	TGTGCCATCAGTGATGCGGCTGGGACTAGCCTTCGCGAGCAGTACTTC
-	TRBJ1-4	-	TRBV18	CASSPWTEYEKLFF	TGTGCCAGCTCACCTTGGACGGAATATGAAAAACTGTTTTTT
-	TRBJ2-7	TRBD2	TRBV13	CASSWGSGTSFEQYF	TGTGCCAGCAGCTGGGGGTCCGGGACTAGCTTCGAGCAGTACTTC
-	TRBJ2-1	TRBD1	TRBV3-1/TRBV3-2	CASSLGQAGVEQFF	TGTGCCAGCAGCCTCGGACAGGCCGGCGTTGAGCAGTTCTTC
-	TRBJ2-5	-	TRBV10-3	CAISESNSQQETQYF	TGTGCCATCAGTGAGTCGAACAGCCAACAAGAGACCCAGTACTTC
-	TRBJ1-6	-	TRBV12-3/TRBV12-4	CASSSVGNSPLHF	TGTGCCAGCAGTTCGGTCGGGAATTCACCCCTCCACTTT
-	TRBJ2-7	-	TRBV7-7	CASSSGEQYF	TGTGCCAGCAGTTCGGGCGAGCAGTACTTC
-	TRBJ2-7	-	TRBV28	CASSSADTLSYEQYF	TGTGCCAGCAGTTCTGCCGACACGTTAAGCTACGAGCAGTACTTC
-	TRBJ1-1	-	TRBV4-2	CASSYTGSTEAFF	TGTGCCAGCAGCTATACGGGGAGCACTGAAGCTTTCTTT
-	TRBJ2-5	-	TRBV19	CASRVDQRGQETQYF	TGTGCCAGTAGGGTGGACCAAAGAGGACAAGAGACCCAGTACTTC
few	TRBJ1-6	-	TRBV2	CASSVQGAYNSPLHF	TGTGCCAGCAGTGTGCAGGGAGCCTATAATTCACCCCTCCACTTT
-	TRBJ2-7	-	TRBV4-3	CASSQDVGEYEQYF	TGCGCCAGCAGCCAAGATGTCGGAGAGTACGAGCAGTACTTC
-	TRBJ2-3	-	TRBV6-2/TRBV6-3	CASSYSMADTQYF	TGTGCCAGCAGTTACTCTATGGCAGATACGCAGTATTTT
-	TRBJ2-1	TRBD2	TRBV6-6	CASSYESGARGEQFF	TGTGCCAGCAGTTACGAAAGCGGGGCCAGAGGTGAGCAGTTCTTC
once	TRBJ1-6	-	TRBV4-1	CASSPMPRSSHNSPLHF	TGCGCCAGCAGCCCGATGCCCAGGTCCAGCCATAATTCACCCCTCCACTTT
-	TRBJ2-1	TRBD2	TRBV5-5	CASSLGLGASGSNEQFF	TGTGCCAGCAGCTTGGGACTCGGGGCTAGCGGGAGTAACGAGCAGTTCTTC
once	TRBJ2-7	TRBD2	TRBV11-2	CASSLGTSGTYEQYF	TGTGCCAGCAGCTTAGGGACTAGCGGTACCTACGAGCAGTACTTC
-	TRBJ1-1	TRBD1	TRBV27	CASTSQGRTEAFF	TGTGCCAGCACTTCACAGGGGAGGACTGAAGCTTTCTTT
-	TRBJ2-3	TRBD2	TRBV9	CASSVVAGGPDTQYF	TGTGCCAGCAGCGTAGTAGCGGGAGGGCCCGATACGCAGTATTTT
-	TRBJ2-7	TRBD1	TRBV29-1	CSVRDRGVGGEQYF	TGCAGCGTCCGGGACAGGGGCGTAGGGGGCGAGCAGTACTTC
-	TRBJ2-5	-	TRBV7-3	CASSLNPEGTQYF	TGTGCCAGCAGCTTAAATCCCGAGGGGACCCAGTACTTC
-	TRBJ2-2	TRBD1	TRBV4-2	CASSQDPGQGKSGELFF	TGTGCCAGCAGCCAAGATCCGGGACAGGGTAAATCCGGGGAGCTGTTTTTT
-	TRBJ2-5	TRBD1	TRBV6-1	CASSEDRGLRETQYF	TGTGCCAGCAGCGAAGACAGGGGGCTAAGAGAGACCCAGTACTTC
-	TRBJ1-2	TRBD1	TRBV29-1	CSVSGQGVGYTF	TGCAGCGTTTCGGGACAGGGGGTTGGCTACACCTTC